The 27 T cell receptor beta chains listed next were all sequenced from one sample in a study of blood T cell repertoires in COVID-19. Generated by immunoSEQ multiplex PCR, the TCRdb table keeps only in-frame clones and is missing some. This table has approximately 100,000 clones, over 85% appearing once. Input material: peripheral blood. These receptor sequences come from a human donor with COVID-19, enrolled during active disease. The donor label of this sample is uncertain.

The rearrangement joins TRBV30 to TRBJ1-6; the D is unclear. The CDR3 consists of 13 residues. Germline lookup yields CDR1 GTSNPN and CDR2 SVGIG (reference sequence). V was shortened by 1 base and J by 4 bases, with 5 bases between the two germline ends. CDR3: CAWSGQYNSPLHF. The CDR3 bases are TGTGCCTGGAGTGGGCAGTATAATTCACCCCTCCACTTT. Looking up the rest from reference TRBV30 and TRBJ1-6 gives the full variable domain: SQTIHQWPATLVQPVGSPLSLECTVEGTSNPNLYWYRQAAGRGLQLLFYSVGIGQISSEVPQNLSASRPQDRQFILSSKKLLLSDSGFYLCAWSGQYNSPLHFGNGTRLTVT.

The genes are TRBV7-2 and TRBJ2-1; D not resolved. V was pared by 0 bases and J by 4 bases, with 4 bases between. Per germline, CDR1 SGHTA and CDR2 FQGNSA. The CDR3 spans 13 residues. CDR3 in DNA: TGTGCCAGCAGCTTAGCTCTGTACAATGAGCAGTTCTTC. It yields the protein CASSLALYNEQFF.

This clone was recorded once. V usage is TRBV6-5 and J usage is TRBJ1-1, with D hard to call. There are 14 residues in the CDR3. Deletions cut 6 bases from V and 1 base from J, with 12 bases between. Germline values: CDR1 MNHEY, CDR2 SVGAGI. CDR3 loop: CASRAPETNTEAFF. The DNA of the CDR3 is TGTGCCAGCAGAGCACCGGAGACGAACACTGAAGCTTTCTTT.

The chain combines TRBV7-2 with TRBJ2-7, with TRBD1 identical over 9 bases. Per germline, CDR1 SGHTA and CDR2 FQGNSA. There are 17 residues in the CDR3. Trimming removed 3 bases from V and 4 bases from J; junction bases left unmatched: 13. The CDR3 coding sequence is TGTGCCAGCAGCTTCGTACAGGGGGCTGGACCCTTATACGAGCAGTACTTC. Protein: CASSFVQGAGPLYEQYF.

The chain employs TRBV5-1 and TRBJ2-5; 7 positions agree with TRBD1. Germline CDR1 reads SGHRS; CDR2 reads YFSETQ. CDR3 length: 14 residues. J was trimmed by 5 bases and V by 8 bases; bases with no gene match: 12. CDR3 amino acids: CASYRGEGYETQYF. As DNA, the CDR3 is TGCGCCAGTTACAGGGGAGAAGGGTACGAGACCCAGTACTTC.

The V call is TRBV2, the J call TRBJ2-5; tentative D call: TRBD2 (6 bases). Germline CDR1 and CDR2: SNHLY and FYNNEI. The CDR3 contains 16 residues. V was cut by 2 bases and J by 4 bases, with 17 bases left in between. CDR3 residues: CASSERAGQGVETQYF. The DNA for the CDR3 is TGTGCCAGCAGTGAACGAGCGGGCCAGGGAGTAGAGACCCAGTACTTC.

The chain joins TRBV5-1 to TRBJ1-2; D is possibly TRBD1 (5 bases). The CDR3 covers 15 residues. With 1 base removed from V and 4 bases from J, the gap between germline ends came to 14 bases. The germline CDR1 and CDR2 sequences are SGHRS and YFSETQ. The CDR3 here is CASSLFDSQPYGYTF. The DNA of the CDR3 is TGCGCCAGCAGCTTGTTCGACAGCCAACCCTATGGCTACACCTTC.

V usage is TRBV6-1 and J usage is TRBJ1-1; a weak D match, TRBD1 (5 bases). The length of the CDR3 is 14 residues. Germline values: CDR1 MNHNS, CDR2 SASEGT. V was pared by 2 bases and J by 8 bases, with 15 bases between. Here the CDR3 DNA reads TGTGCCAGCAGTGAAAGCGGGACCCCCTCCGAAGCTTTCTTT. It translates to CASSESGTPSEAFF.

CDR3 sequence reads: CASSSEDTQEKLFF. In DNA, the CDR3 is TGTGCCAGCAGTTCTGAGGATACTCAGGAAAAACTGTTTTTT. This rearrangement joins TRBV6-5 to TRBJ1-4; D is uncertain. Germline V gives CDR1 MNHEY, CDR2 SVGAGI. This CDR3 contains 14 residues. V was pared by 4 bases and J by 8 bases, with 14 bases between.

The genes are TRBV7-9 and TRBJ2-5; 11 bases line up with TRBD1. The germline V gene has CDR1 SEHNR and CDR2 FQNEAQ (reference sequence). The CDR3 sequence is 17 residues long. The J segment lost 1 base and the V segment lost 3 bases, leaving 7 bases of the junction unmatched. CDR3 in DNA: TGTGCCAGCAGCTTTCCGGGACAGGGGGTCCCCCAAGAGACCCAGTACTTC. It yields the protein CASSFPGQGVPQETQYF. Full variable domain (missing parts from reference TRBV7-9 and TRBJ2-5): DTGVSQNPRHKITKRGQNVTFRCDPISEHNRLYWYRQTLGQGPEFLTYFQNEAQLEKSRLLSDRFSAERPKGSFSTLEIQRTEQGDSAMYLCASSFPGQGVPQETQYFGPGTRLLVL.

The J gene is TRBJ1-1, the V gene TRBV6-5, with D uncertain. The CDR3 is 13 residues long. Germline values: CDR1 MNHEY, CDR2 SVGAGI. Trimming pared 10 bases from V and 1 base from J, leaving 13 bases between. The CDR3 coding sequence is TGTGCCACCGCCCCGACGGGGAACACTGAAGCTTTCTTT. Translated, it gives CATAPTGNTEAFF.

The gene calls are TRBV5-4 and TRBJ2-5; 8 bases align to TRBD1. After removal of 4 bases from V and 5 bases from J, the junction contained 13 bases not matched to a gene. This CDR3 is 16 amino acids long. CDR1 and CDR2 from the germline V gene are SGHNT and YYREEE (reference sequence). The CDR3 region is CASSMRAGRGRETQYF. CDR3 coding DNA: TGTGCCAGCAGCATGCGCGCGGGCAGGGGGCGGGAGACCCAGTACTTC.

Worth noting for this clone: The junction departs from germline at one end; a sequencing error may be responsible. The chain recombines TRBV9 with TRBJ1-2, with 7 nucleotides matching TRBD1. CDR3 length: 14 amino acids. From germline, CDR1 is SGDLS and CDR2 YYNGEE. CDR3 nucleotides: TGTGCCAGCAGCGTAGATCGGGACAGCTATGGCCACACCTTC. This sequence encodes CASSVDRDSYGHTF. The full variable domain, with the rest looked up from reference TRBV9 and TRBJ1-2, is DSGVTQTPKHLITATGQRVTLRCSPRSGDLSVYWYQQSLDQGLQFLIQYYNGEERAKGNILERFSAQQFPDLHSELNLSSLELGDSALYFCASSVDRDSYGHTFGSGTRLTVV.

V and J are TRBV9 and TRBJ1-2; TRBD1 agrees at 9 bases. Germline loops: CDR1 SGDLS, CDR2 YYNGEE. The V and J ends lost 2 bases and 2 bases, in that order; junction bases with no gene match: 1. This CDR3 has 14 amino acids. The CDR3 reads CASSVTGGNYGYTF. The DNA of the CDR3 is TGTGCCAGCAGCGTTACAGGGGGCAACTATGGCTACACCTTC.

V and J are TRBV7-9 and TRBJ2-5; the match to TRBD2 covers 11 bases. The germline V gene encodes CDR1 SEHNR and CDR2 FQNEAQ (reference sequence). CDR3 length: 15 residues. V shed 4 bases and J 4 bases; nucleotides not matched to a gene: 5. DNA of the CDR3: TGTGCCAGCAGCTATAGCGGGGGGGCCCGAGAGACCCAGTACTTC. Translating it yields CASSYSGGARETQYF.

The rearrangement links TRBV5-4 to TRBJ2-5; 14 bases map to TRBD2. With 6 bases clipped from V and 5 bases from J, the junction kept 9 bases outside the gene matches. The CDR3 spans 16 residues. Germline V lookup: CDR1 SGHNT, CDR2 YYREEE (reference sequence). Written as DNA, the CDR3 is TGTGCCAGCACCCCGGGACTAGCGGGGGAGGGGGAGACCCAGTACTTC. It is translated as CASTPGLAGEGETQYF.

The J gene is TRBJ2-3, the V gene TRBV7-2; the match to TRBD2 covers 10 bases. The CDR3 length is 16 residues. The germline V gene has CDR1 SGHTA and CDR2 FQGNSA. J lost 3 bases, V lost 5 bases, and 8 bases had no gene match. CDR3: CASSPWTSGATDTQYF. The CDR3 region has the DNA TGTGCCAGCAGCCCTTGGACTAGCGGCGCTACAGATACGCAGTATTTT.

The gene calls are TRBV10-3 and TRBJ1-5, with D possibly matching TRBD1 (5 bases). The germline gives CDR1 ENHRY, CDR2 SYGVKD. Trimming stripped 0 bases from V and 0 bases from J, with 6 bases between. The CDR3 totals 15 residues. CDR3 nucleotides: TGTGCCATCAGTGAGTCAGGGGTTAGCAATCAGCCCCAGCATTTT. Its translation is CAISESGVSNQPQHF.

J is TRBJ1-2 and V is TRBV5-1; 10 bases agree with TRBD1. Trimming took 4 bases from V and 4 from J; bases not matched to a gene: 4. Per germline, CDR1 SGHRS and CDR2 YFSETQ. The CDR3 runs to 14 residues. The CDR3 region has the DNA TGCGCCAGCAGCACGGACAGGGGGGCCTATGGCTACACCTTC. This codes for CASSTDRGAYGYTF.

The chain employs TRBV14 and TRBJ2-2; a possible D gene is TRBD1 (5 bases). Per germline, CDR1 SGHDN and CDR2 FVKESK. The length of the CDR3 is 13 residues. V was cut by 2 bases and J by 6 bases, with 7 bases left in between. Here the CDR3 reads CASSQQGPGELFF. CDR3 DNA sequence: TGTGCCAGCAGCCAACAGGGCCCCGGGGAGCTGTTTTTT. The full variable domain, its missing parts supplied by reference TRBV14 and TRBJ2-2, is EAGVTQFPSHSVIEKGQTVTLRCDPISGHDNLYWYRRVMGKEIKFLLHFVKESKQDESGMPNNRFLAERTGGTYSTLKVQPAELEDSGVYFCASSQQGPGELFFGEGSRLTVL.

This chain connects TRBV3-1 (or the pseudogene TRBV3-2) to TRBJ2-7; D remains unclear. This CDR3 region has 11 residues. V shed 2 bases and J shed 3 bases, with 2 bases lying between them. CDR1 and CDR2 (germline): LGHDT, YNNKEL (reference sequence). CDR3: CASSQLYEQYF. The DNA of the CDR3 is TGTGCCAGCAGCCAACTCTACGAGCAGTACTTC.

The rearrangement joins TRBV6-5 to TRBJ2-7; D is possibly TRBD1 (5 bases). The germline V gene has CDR1 MNHEY and CDR2 SVGAGI. There are 13 residues in the CDR3. V was pared by 6 bases and J by 3 bases, with 12 bases between. The CDR3 nucleotides read TGTGCCAGCAGATTCCAGGACAACTACGAGCAGTACTTC. Its translation: CASRFQDNYEQYF.

The chain uses TRBV19 and TRBJ2-1; D possibly corresponds to TRBD2 (7 bases). The V gene lost 9 bases and the J gene lost 5 bases, with 17 bases spanning the gap. CDR1 is LNHDA and CDR2 is SQIVND in the germline V gene (reference sequence). CDR3 length: 14 amino acids. This CDR3 is CASRGGGGNNEQFF. Written as DNA, the CDR3 is TGTGCCAGCCGAGGAGGGGGGGGAAACAATGAGCAGTTCTTC.

The J gene is TRBJ2-6, the V gene TRBV9, with 10 bases matching TRBD2. This CDR3 is 18 amino acids long. Germline lookup yields CDR1 SGDLS and CDR2 YYNGEE. The V gene end was trimmed by 3 bases and the J gene end by 1 base; junction bases not matched to a gene: 7. Here the CDR3 reads CASSEQAGGPSGANVLTF. CDR3 nucleotides: TGTGCCAGCAGCGAACAAGCGGGGGGGCCTTCTGGGGCCAACGTCCTGACTTTC. Complete variable domain (other parts from reference TRBV9 and TRBJ2-6): DSGVTQTPKHLITATGQRVTLRCSPRSGDLSVYWYQQSLDQGLQFLIQYYNGEERAKGNILERFSAQQFPDLHSELNLSSLELGDSALYFCASSEQAGGPSGANVLTFGAGSRLTVL.

This chain connects TRBV2 to TRBJ1-4, with 8 bases that match TRBD1. Germline V gene data show CDR1 as SNHLY and CDR2 as FYNNEI. V trimming: 5 bases; J trimming: 3 bases; junction bases outside the gene matches: 5. The CDR3 runs to 15 residues. Here the CDR3 reads CASSTRQGPNEKLFF. The CDR3 region has the DNA TGTGCCAGCAGTACCAGACAGGGGCCTAATGAAAAACTGTTTTTT. The complete variable domain, with remaining parts taken from reference TRBV2 and TRBJ1-4, reads EPEVTQTPSHQVTQMGQEVILRCVPISNHLYFYWYRQILGQKVEFLVSFYNNEISEKSEIFDDQFSVERPDGSNFTLKIRSTKLEDSAMYFCASSTRQGPNEKLFFGSGTQLSVL.

Notes on this clone: Other nucleotide sequences in the sample specify the same CDR3. This chain links TRBV11-2 with TRBJ2-1; no firm D call. Germline lookup yields CDR1 SGHAT and CDR2 FQNNGV. The CDR3 totals 12 residues. V was shortened by 2 bases and J by 6 bases, with 5 bases between the two germline ends. The CDR3 DNA sequence: TGTGCCAGCAGCTTACCGGGCAATGAGCAGTTCTTC. Translating it yields CASSLPGNEQFF.

Comment on this clone: This same CDR3 is encoded by further DNA sequences in the sample. The V and J genes are TRBV6-1 and TRBJ1-5; 10 nucleotides line up with TRBD1. CDR1 MNHNS and CDR2 SASEGT come from the germline V gene. V lost 0 bases, J lost 5 bases, and 4 bases stayed unmatched. The CDR3 has 16 residues. DNA for the CDR3: TGTGCCAGCAGTGAAGCGGTGGGACAGGGGTATCAGCCCCAGCATTTT. It is translated as CASSEAVGQGYQPQHF.